What follows are 24 T cell receptor beta chains derived from one specimen sequenced in a study of CD8+CD57+ T cells in acquired aplastic anemia. Template material for TCR beta VDJ and CDR3 profiling consisted of genomic DNA. Each CDR3 protein gets one entry after TCRdb re-called the reads with MiXCR. The data show 120,000 or so distinct CDR3 sequences, with nearly 40% seen just once and around 2.5% held by the top ten. Sequenced patients had shown CD8+CD57+ cell expansion by flow cytometry. Material for sequencing was sorted CD4+, CD8+, or CD8+CD57+ T cells (not recorded which) from PBMCs. The receptors were gathered from a human donor with aplastic anemia.

The table lists this clonotype with many counts. V is TRBV12-3 or TRBV12-4 and J is TRBJ2-7, with no clear D. Trimming removed 2 bases at V and 7 bases at J, with 12 bases between. The CDR3 extends over 13 amino acids. The CDR3 DNA reads TGTGCCAGCAGTTTATCCCCCGCAGGTGAGCAGTACTTC. Encoded protein: CASSLSPAGEQYF.

This clonotype was seen repeatedly, ten times or more. This chain connects TRBV20-1 to TRBJ2-5; no reliable D call. The CDR3 is 12 amino acids. Trimming removed 5 bases at V and 4 bases at J, with 11 bases between. Germline CDR1 DFQATT, CDR2 SNEGSKA (reference sequence). DNA of the CDR3: TGCAGTGCTGAAGGACGTAGAGAGACCCAGTACTTC. Protein product: CSAEGRRETQYF.

This clonotype was recorded at least ten times. The V gene is TRBV6-1, the J gene TRBJ1-3; no definite D call. This CDR3 has 15 amino acids. Deletions cut 4 bases from V and 4 bases from J, with 14 bases between. Germline V gene data show CDR1 as MNHNS and CDR2 as SASEGT. The CDR3 reads CASSAGRREGNTIYF. The CDR3 nucleotides read TGTGCCAGCAGTGCAGGAAGGCGGGAGGGAAACACCATATATTTT.

The chain couples TRBV19 to TRBJ1-2; a weak D match, TRBD1 (5 bases). Germline assignment: CDR1 LNHDA and CDR2 SQIVND (reference sequence). Trimming left V 1 base short and J 2 bases short, with 17 bases between. CDR3 length: 17 residues. Here the CDR3 reads CASSIVDGGRINYGYTF. DNA of the CDR3: TGTGCCAGTAGTATAGTCGATGGGGGTCGGATCAACTATGGCTACACCTTC.

This clonotype was seen a few times. The rearrangement links TRBV6-1 to TRBJ1-6; 7 positions agree with TRBD1. V lost 6 bases, J lost 6 bases, and 2 bases stayed unmatched. CDR3 length: 13 amino acids. CDR1 MNHNS and CDR2 SASEGT come from the germline V gene. The CDR3, as DNA: TGTGCCAGCAGGGGGACAGTTAATTCACCCCTCCACTTT. This codes for CASRGTVNSPLHF.

This clonotype was counted ten times or more. The chain combines TRBV11-2 with TRBJ2-1, with 11 nucleotides matching TRBD2. Trimming at V came to 7 bases and at J to 2 bases, leaving 13 bases not matched to a gene. The CDR3 contains 18 residues. Germline CDR1 and CDR2: SGHAT and FQNNGV. The CDR3 sequence is CASILPKTSGVTYNEQFF. CDR3 DNA: TGTGCCAGCATCCTACCTAAGACTAGCGGGGTTACCTACAATGAGCAGTTCTTC.

V gene TRBV29-1 combines with J gene TRBJ1-2; D ambiguous. V lost 5 bases, J lost 4 bases, and 11 bases lay in between. There are 12 residues in the CDR3. Germline-derived CDR1 and CDR2 are SQVTM and ANQGSEA. The CDR3 loop is CSVLTVPYGYTF. The CDR3 DNA is TGCAGCGTTCTTACAGTTCCCTATGGCTACACCTTC.

J is TRBJ1-1 and V is TRBV7-2; D not certain. Trimming removed 3 bases from V and 0 bases from J, with 5 bases in between. Germline CDR1 and CDR2: SGHTA and FQGNSA. The CDR3 has 13 amino acids. The CDR3 is CASSFGLNTEAFF. The CDR3 coding sequence is TGTGCCAGCAGCTTCGGCTTGAACACTGAAGCTTTCTTT. Drawing the rest from reference TRBV7-2 and TRBJ1-1, the complete variable domain is GAGVSQSPSNKVTEKGKDVELRCDPISGHTALYWYRQSLGQGLEFLIYFQGNSAPDKSGLPSDRFSAERTGGSVSTLTIQRTQQEDSAVYLCASSFGLNTEAFFGQGTRLTVV.

Many counts were recorded for this clonotype. The rearrangement joins TRBV15 to TRBJ1-5; no firm D call. Trimming cost V 4 bases and J 5 bases, with 6 bases left between them. CDR1 LNHNV and CDR2 YYDKDF come from the germline V gene (reference sequence). This CDR3 has 12 amino acids. The CDR3 nucleotides are TGTGCCACCAGCAAGGTTGATCAGCCCCAGCATTTT. Translation: CATSKVDQPQHF. The full variable domain, its missing parts supplied by reference TRBV15 and TRBJ1-5, is DAMVIQNPRYQVTQFGKPVTLSCSQTLNHNVMYWYQQKSSQAPKLLFHYYDKDFNNEADTPDNFQSRRPNTSFCFLDIRSPGLGDTAMYLCATSKVDQPQHFGDGTRLSIL.

The chain recombines TRBV20-1 with TRBJ2-1; D not resolved. This CDR3 has 11 residues. Per germline, CDR1 DFQATT and CDR2 SNEGSKA (reference sequence). Trimming removed 3 bases from V and 15 bases from J, with 15 bases in between. Written as DNA, the CDR3 is TGCAGTGCTAGTCCCGATCGAGTCCCGTTCTTC. Its translation: CSASPDRVPFF.

At least ten counts were recorded for this clonotype. The CDR3 region is CASSQGSEQYF. Here the CDR3 DNA reads TGTGCCAGCAGCCAAGGAAGCGAGCAGTACTTC. The chain joins TRBV14 to TRBJ2-7; no definite D call. The ends were cut back, 1 base at V and 6 bases at J, with 4 bases in the middle. This CDR3 comprises 11 residues. Per germline, CDR1 SGHDN and CDR2 FVKESK.

The rearrangement joins TRBV19 to TRBJ2-7, with 8 bases that match TRBD2. Germline V gene data show CDR1 as LNHDA and CDR2 as SQIVND (reference sequence). Trimming removed 3 bases from V and 3 bases from J; junction bases left unmatched: 7. The CDR3 spans 15 residues. CDR3 residues: CASSIAGGSLYEQYF. CDR3 in DNA: TGTGCCAGTAGTATTGCGGGGGGCTCCCTCTACGAGCAGTACTTC.

In this sample, this clonotype turned up many times. The chain employs TRBV12-5 and TRBJ2-3; D is ambiguous. The CDR3 length is 14 residues. Trimming removed 7 bases at V and 3 bases at J, with 14 bases between. Per the germline V gene, CDR1 is LGHNT and CDR2 is FRNRAP. CDR3 in amino acids: CASALDGPTDTQYF. The CDR3 nucleotides read TGTGCTAGTGCCCTGGACGGACCTACAGATACGCAGTATTTT.

At least ten counts were recorded for this clonotype. CDR3 nucleotide sequence: TGTGCCAGCAGTCCCGGGGGGAATTCACCCCTCCACTTT. This sequence encodes CASSPGGNSPLHF. V is TRBV12-3 or TRBV12-4 and J is TRBJ1-6; D might be TRBD1 (5 bases). The CDR3 has 13 residues. The V end lost 5 bases, the J end lost 7 bases, and 9 bases lay between the germline ends.

The chain has TRBV29-1 and TRBJ2-7, with 12 bases aligning to TRBD1. The CDR3 contains 13 residues. The germline gives CDR1 SQVTM, CDR2 ANQGSEA. Germline trimming cut 5 bases from V and 4 bases from J; bases unmatched to any gene: 3. DNA of the CDR3: TGCAGCGTTCGGGGACAGGGGGCTTACGAGCAGTACTTC. As protein: CSVRGQGAYEQYF.

The chain recombines TRBV12-3 or TRBV12-4 with TRBJ2-4, with 15 bases that match TRBD2. V lost 6 bases, J lost 6 bases, and 12 bases stayed unmatched. The CDR3 runs to 18 residues. CDR3 amino acids: CASSPRAGTSGGINIQYF. In DNA form, the CDR3 reads TGTGCCAGCAGCCCCCGTGCCGGGACTAGCGGGGGGATAAACATTCAGTACTTC.

This chain joins TRBV24-1 and TRBJ2-3; tentative D call: TRBD1 (5 bases). Germline-derived CDR1 and CDR2 are KGHDR and SFDVKD. Trimming cost V 2 bases and J 6 bases, with 8 bases left between them. The CDR3 has 13 amino acids. CDR3 bases: TGTGCCACCAGTGATTCAGGGATTGATACGCAGTATTTT. Translating it yields CATSDSGIDTQYF.

This clonotype turned up a few times. A read error may be the cause here, since a much bigger clone is one base away. The chain links TRBV5-1 to TRBJ1-2, with no clear D. CDR3 length equals 13 residues. CDR1 is SGHRS, CDR2 YFSETQ, per germline. The CDR3 DNA reads as TGCACCAGCAGCCCGAATCCATATGATGGCTACACCTTC. Amino acids: CTSSPNPYDGYTF.

For this clonotype: This may stem from a read error, because a much larger clone lies one nucleotide away. The chain is built from TRBV20-1 and TRBJ2-5; D may be TRBD1 or TRBD2 (6 bases each). Trimming took off 5 bases at V and 9 bases at J, with 25 bases between the two ends. The germline gives CDR1 DFQATT, CDR2 SNEGSKA (reference sequence). This CDR3 is 15 amino acids long. Here the CDR3 reads CSAPRPGARMEAQYF. The CDR3 DNA reads as TGCAGTGCTCCCCGCCCGGGGGCGAGGATGGAGGCCCAGTACTTC.

A word on this clonotype: Germline and junction disagree at one end, which may indicate a read error. V gene TRBV29-1 combines with J gene TRBJ1-2; maybe TRBD1 (6 bases). CDR1 is SQVTM, CDR2 ANQGSEA, per germline. This CDR3 comprises 14 residues. The CDR3 protein is CSVGTGGSNCGYTF. The CDR3 nucleotides are TGCAGCGTTGGGACCGGGGGCTCTAACTGTGGCTACACCTTC.

This clonotype was recorded at least ten times. The genes are TRBV6-1 and TRBJ1-2, with 8 bases matching TRBD1. The CDR3 is 13 residues long. Germline CDR1 and CDR2: MNHNS and SASEGT. Germline trimming cut 5 bases from V and 8 bases from J; bases unmatched to any gene: 7. The CDR3 sequence: CASSPSRGQGYTF. The CDR3 nucleotides read TGTGCCAGCAGTCCCTCCAGGGGGCAAGGCTACACCTTC.

The sample holds many counts of this clonotype. The chain links TRBV4-3 to TRBJ1-1; unclear D gene. This CDR3 contains 16 residues. V was cut by 4 bases and J by 1 base, with 16 bases left in between. CDR1 and CDR2 (germline): LGHNA, YSLEER. In nucleotides, the CDR3 is TGCGCCAGCAGCCCCGAGGTAGGACGGCCGAACACTGAAGCTTTCTTT. As protein: CASSPEVGRPNTEAFF.

The CDR3 sequence is CATSEQGTSLGGYTF. The CDR3 nucleotides are TGTGCCACCAGTGAGCAAGGGACCTCGCTGGGGGGCTACACCTTC. The rearrangement joins TRBV24-1 to TRBJ1-2; the D gene is possibly TRBD1 (5 bases). The ends were cut back, 4 bases at V and 8 bases at J, with 19 bases in the middle. This CDR3 is built from 15 residues. Germline V gene data show CDR1 as KGHDR and CDR2 as SFDVKD.

The chain couples TRBV20-1 to TRBJ2-7; 10 nucleotides line up with TRBD1. Germline V CDR1 and CDR2: DFQATT, SNEGSKA (reference sequence). The trim removed 4 bases at V and 3 bases at J, leaving 6 bases unmatched. The CDR3 runs 14 residues. CDR3 in DNA: TGCAGTGCTATCCCGGGACAGGGGAACTACGAGCAGTACGTC. The encoded protein is CSAIPGQGNYEQYV.